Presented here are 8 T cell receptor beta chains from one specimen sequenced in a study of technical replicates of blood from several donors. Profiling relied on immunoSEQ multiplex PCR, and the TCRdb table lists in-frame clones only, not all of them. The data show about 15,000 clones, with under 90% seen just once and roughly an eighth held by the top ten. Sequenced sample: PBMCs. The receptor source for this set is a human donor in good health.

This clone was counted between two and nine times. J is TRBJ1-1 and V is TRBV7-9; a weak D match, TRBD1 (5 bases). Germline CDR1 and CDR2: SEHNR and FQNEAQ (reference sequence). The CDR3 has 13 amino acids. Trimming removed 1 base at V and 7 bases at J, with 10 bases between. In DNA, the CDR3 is TGTGCCAGCAGCTTAGACAGGAAAAGTGAAGCTTTCTTT. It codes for CASSLDRKSEAFF.

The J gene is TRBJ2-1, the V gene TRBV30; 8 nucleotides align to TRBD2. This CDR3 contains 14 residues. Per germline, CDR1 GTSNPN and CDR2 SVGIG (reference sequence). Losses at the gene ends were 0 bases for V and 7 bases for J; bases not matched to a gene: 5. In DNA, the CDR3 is TGTGCCTGGAGTGTCCGCGGGAGGAGTAATGAGCAGTTCTTC. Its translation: CAWSVRGRSNEQFF. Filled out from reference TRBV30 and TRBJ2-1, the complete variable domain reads SQTIHQWPATLVQPVGSPLSLECTVEGTSNPNLYWYRQAAGRGLQLLFYSVGIGQISSEVPQNLSASRPQDRQFILSSKKLLLSDSGFYLCAWSVRGRSNEQFFGPGTRLTVL.

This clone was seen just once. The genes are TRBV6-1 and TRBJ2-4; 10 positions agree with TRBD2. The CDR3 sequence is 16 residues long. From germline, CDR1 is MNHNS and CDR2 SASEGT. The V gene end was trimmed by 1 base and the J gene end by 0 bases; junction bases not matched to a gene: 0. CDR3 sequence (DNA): TGTGCCAGCAGTGAAGGACTAGCGGGAGCCAAAAACATTCAGTACTTC. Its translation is CASSEGLAGAKNIQYF.

DNA for the CDR3: TGTGCCAGCAGTTCCTTCCTTGGGACAGACCTGAACACTGAAGCTTTCTTT. The encoded protein is CASSSFLGTDLNTEAFF. The chain recombines TRBV27 with TRBJ1-1; 7 nucleotides line up with TRBD1. The CDR3 runs to 17 residues. The V segment lost 4 bases and the J segment 0 bases; nucleotides outside the gene matches: 11. CDR1 and CDR2 (germline): MNHEY, SMNVEV (reference sequence).

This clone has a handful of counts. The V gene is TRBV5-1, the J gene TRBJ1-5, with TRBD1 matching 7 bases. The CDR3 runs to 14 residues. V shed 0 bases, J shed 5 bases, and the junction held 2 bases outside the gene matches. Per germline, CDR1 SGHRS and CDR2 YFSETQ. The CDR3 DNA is TGCGCCAGCAGCTTGGCAGGGGGATATCAGCCCCAGCATTTT. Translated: CASSLAGGYQPQHF. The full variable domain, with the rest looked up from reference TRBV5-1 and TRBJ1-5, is KAGVTQTPRYLIKTRGQQVTLSCSPISGHRSVSWYQQTPGQGLQFLFEYFSETQRNKGNFPGRFSGRQFSNSRSEMNVSTLELGDSALYLCASSLAGGYQPQHFGDGTRLSIL.

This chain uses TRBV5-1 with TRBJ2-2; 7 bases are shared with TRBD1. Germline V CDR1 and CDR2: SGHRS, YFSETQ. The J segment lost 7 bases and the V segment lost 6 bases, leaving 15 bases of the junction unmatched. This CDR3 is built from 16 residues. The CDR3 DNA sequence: TGCGCCAGCACCCTAACAGGGGTAGGGGACGGCGGGGAGCTGTTTTTT. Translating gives CASTLTGVGDGGELFF.

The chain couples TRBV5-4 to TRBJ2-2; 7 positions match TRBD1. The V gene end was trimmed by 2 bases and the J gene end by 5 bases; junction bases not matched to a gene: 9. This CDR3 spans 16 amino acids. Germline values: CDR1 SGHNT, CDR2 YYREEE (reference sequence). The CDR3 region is CASSFDRVVGTGELFF. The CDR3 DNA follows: TGTGCCAGCAGCTTTGACAGGGTAGTAGGTACCGGGGAGCTGTTTTTT.

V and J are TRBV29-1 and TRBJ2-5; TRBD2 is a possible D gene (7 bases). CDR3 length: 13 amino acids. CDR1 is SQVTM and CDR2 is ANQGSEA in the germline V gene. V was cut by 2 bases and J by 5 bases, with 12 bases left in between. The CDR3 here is CSVEPRGAETQYF. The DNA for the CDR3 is TGCAGCGTTGAACCCCGGGGGGCGGAGACCCAGTACTTC.